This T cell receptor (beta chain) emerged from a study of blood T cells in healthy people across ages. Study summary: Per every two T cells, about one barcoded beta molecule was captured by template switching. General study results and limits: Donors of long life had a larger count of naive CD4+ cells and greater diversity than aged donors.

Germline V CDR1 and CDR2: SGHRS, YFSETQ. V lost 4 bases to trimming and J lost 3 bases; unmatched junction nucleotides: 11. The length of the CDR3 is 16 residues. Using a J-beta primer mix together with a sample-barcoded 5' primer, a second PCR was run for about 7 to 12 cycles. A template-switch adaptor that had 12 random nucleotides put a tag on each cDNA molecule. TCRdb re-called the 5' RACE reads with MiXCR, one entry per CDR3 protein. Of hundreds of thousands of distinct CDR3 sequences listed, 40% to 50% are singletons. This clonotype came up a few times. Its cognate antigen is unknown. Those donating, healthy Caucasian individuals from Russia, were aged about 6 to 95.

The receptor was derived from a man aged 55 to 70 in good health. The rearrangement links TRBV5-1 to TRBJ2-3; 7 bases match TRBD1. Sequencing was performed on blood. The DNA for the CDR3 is TGCGCCAGCAGCCTTACGACAGGGACGAGGACAGATACGCAGTATTTT. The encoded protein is CASSLTTGTRTDTQYF.